This TCR beta chain was documented in a study of long-term antiretroviral therapy in people with HIV. The assay, immunoSEQ v3.0, was run at survey level. TCRdb's table, derived via immunoSEQ multiplex PCR, lists solely in-frame clones and lacks some. The repertoire has fewer than 30,000 clones, about 76% of them found once; the top ten carry approximately 16%. On this clone itself: Its specificity is not known.

Clinicians in the United States treated all participants with HIV. The study, taken as a whole, reports: Upon ART, diversity increased but remained lower than transplant donor controls.

The CDR3 loop spans 13 amino acids. The V end was cut by 7 bases, the J end by 4 bases, with 15 bases between. CDR1 and CDR2 from the germline V gene are SQVTM and ANQGSEA. The sequencing here drew on unsorted PBMCs, taken at the start of antiretroviral therapy, before treatment. The sequence derives from a woman younger than 35 with HIV. This chain connects TRBV29-1 to TRBJ2-3; tentatively, D is TRBD1 or TRBD2 (6 bases each). The DNA of the CDR3 is TGCAGCGGGGGGGCAGGTTTTTCAGATACGCAGTATTTT. Its translation: CSGGAGFSDTQYF.